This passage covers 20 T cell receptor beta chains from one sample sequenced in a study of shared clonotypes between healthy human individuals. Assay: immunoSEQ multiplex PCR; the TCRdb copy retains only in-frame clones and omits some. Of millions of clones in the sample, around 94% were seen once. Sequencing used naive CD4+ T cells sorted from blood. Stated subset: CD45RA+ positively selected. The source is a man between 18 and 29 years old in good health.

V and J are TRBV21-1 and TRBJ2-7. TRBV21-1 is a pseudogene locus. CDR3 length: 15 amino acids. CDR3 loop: CASSKEAGLRGEQYF. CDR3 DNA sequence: TGTGCCAGCAGCAAAGAGGCAGGTCTAAGAGGCGAGCAGTACTTC.

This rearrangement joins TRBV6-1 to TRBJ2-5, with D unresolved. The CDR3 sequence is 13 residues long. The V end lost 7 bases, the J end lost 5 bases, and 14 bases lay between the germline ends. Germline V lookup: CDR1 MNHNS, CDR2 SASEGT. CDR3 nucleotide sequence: TGTGCCAGCACGCCACAACCCGCGGAGACCCAGTACTTC. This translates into CASTPQPAETQYF.

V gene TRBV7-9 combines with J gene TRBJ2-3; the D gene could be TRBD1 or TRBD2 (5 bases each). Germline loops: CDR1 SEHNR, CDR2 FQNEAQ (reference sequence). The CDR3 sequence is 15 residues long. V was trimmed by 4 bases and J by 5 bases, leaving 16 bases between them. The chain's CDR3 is CASSSPGTPRDTQYF. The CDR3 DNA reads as TGTGCCAGCAGCTCGCCGGGGACCCCACGAGATACGCAGTATTTT.

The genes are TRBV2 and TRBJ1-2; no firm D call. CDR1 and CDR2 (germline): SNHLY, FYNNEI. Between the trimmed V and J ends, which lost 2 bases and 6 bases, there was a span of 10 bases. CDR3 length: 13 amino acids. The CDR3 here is CASSERAEDGYTF. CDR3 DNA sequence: TGTGCCAGCAGTGAAAGGGCGGAGGATGGCTACACCTTC.

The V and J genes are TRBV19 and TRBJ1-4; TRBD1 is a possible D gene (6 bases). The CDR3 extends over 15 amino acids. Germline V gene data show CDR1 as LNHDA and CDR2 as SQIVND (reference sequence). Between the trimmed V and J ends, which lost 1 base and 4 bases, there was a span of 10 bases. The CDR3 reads CASSIGGGDNEKLFF. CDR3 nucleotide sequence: TGTGCCAGTAGTATAGGCGGGGGCGATAATGAAAAACTGTTTTTT.

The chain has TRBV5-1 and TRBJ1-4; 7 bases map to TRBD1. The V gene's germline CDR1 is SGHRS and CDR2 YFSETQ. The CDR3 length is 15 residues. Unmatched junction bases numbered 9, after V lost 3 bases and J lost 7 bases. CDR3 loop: CASSSAGTALEKLFF. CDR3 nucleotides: TGCGCCAGCAGCTCGGCCGGGACAGCCCTTGAAAAACTGTTTTTT.

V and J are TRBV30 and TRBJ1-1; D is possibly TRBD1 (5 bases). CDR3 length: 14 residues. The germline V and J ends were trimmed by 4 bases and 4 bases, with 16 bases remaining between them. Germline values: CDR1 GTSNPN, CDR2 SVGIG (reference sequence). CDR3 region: CAWTSFGGGTEAFF. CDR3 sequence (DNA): TGTGCCTGGACCAGTTTCGGGGGGGGCACTGAAGCTTTCTTT. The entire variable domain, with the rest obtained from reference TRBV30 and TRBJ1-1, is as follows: SQTIHQWPATLVQPVGSPLSLECTVEGTSNPNLYWYRQAAGRGLQLLFYSVGIGQISSEVPQNLSASRPQDRQFILSSKKLLLSDSGFYLCAWTSFGGGTEAFFGQGTRLTVV.

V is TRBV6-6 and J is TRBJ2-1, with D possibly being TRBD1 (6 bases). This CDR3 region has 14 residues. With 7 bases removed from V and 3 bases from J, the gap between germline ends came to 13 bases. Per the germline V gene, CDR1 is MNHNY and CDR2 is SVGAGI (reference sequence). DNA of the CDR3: TGTGCCAGCAAGGACGACAGGAACTACAATGAGCAGTTCTTC. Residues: CASKDDRNYNEQFF.

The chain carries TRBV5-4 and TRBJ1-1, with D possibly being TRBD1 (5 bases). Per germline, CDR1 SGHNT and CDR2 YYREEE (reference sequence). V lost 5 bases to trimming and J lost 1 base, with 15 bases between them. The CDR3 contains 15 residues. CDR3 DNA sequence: TGTGCCAGCAGAGCCGGGGACCGATCGAACACTGAAGCTTTCTTT. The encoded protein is CASRAGDRSNTEAFF.

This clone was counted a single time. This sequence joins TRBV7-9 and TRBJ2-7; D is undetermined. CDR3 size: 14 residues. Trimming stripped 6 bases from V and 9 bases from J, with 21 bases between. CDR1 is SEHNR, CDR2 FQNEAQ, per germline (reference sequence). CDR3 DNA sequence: TGTGCCAGCAGTCGAGAGGACCGCTCCATTGCGCAGTACTTC. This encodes CASSREDRSIAQYF.

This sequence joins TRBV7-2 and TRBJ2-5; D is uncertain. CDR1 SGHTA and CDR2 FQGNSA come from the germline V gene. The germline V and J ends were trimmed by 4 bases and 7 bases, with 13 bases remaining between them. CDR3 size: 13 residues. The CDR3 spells CASSSDWAGTQYF. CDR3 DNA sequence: TGTGCCAGCAGCTCCGACTGGGCTGGGACCCAGTACTTC.

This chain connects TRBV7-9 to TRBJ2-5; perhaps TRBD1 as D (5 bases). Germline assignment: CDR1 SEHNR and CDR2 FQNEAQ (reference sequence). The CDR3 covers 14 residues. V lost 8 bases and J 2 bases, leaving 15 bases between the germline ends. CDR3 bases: TGTGCCAGCTTTAGCTTAGGGGCACAAGAGACCCAGTACTTC. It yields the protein CASFSLGAQETQYF.

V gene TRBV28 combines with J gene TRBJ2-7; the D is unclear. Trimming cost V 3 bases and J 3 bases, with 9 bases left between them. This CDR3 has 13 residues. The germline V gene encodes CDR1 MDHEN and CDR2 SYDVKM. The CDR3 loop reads CASSFGKGYEQYF. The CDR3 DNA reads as TGTGCCAGCAGTTTTGGTAAGGGCTACGAGCAGTACTTC. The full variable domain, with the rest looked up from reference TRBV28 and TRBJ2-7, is DVKVTQSSRYLVKRTGEKVFLECVQDMDHENMFWYRQDPGLGLRLIYFSYDVKMKEKGDIPEGYSVSREKKERFSLILESASTNQTSMYLCASSFGKGYEQYFGPGTRLTVT.

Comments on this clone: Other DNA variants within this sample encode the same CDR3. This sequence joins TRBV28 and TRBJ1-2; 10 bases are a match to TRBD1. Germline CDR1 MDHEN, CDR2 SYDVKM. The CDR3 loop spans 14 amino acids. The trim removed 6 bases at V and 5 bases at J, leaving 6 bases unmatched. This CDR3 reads CASSPTGGGYGYTF. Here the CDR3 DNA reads TGTGCCAGCAGCCCGACAGGGGGCGGATATGGCTACACCTTC.

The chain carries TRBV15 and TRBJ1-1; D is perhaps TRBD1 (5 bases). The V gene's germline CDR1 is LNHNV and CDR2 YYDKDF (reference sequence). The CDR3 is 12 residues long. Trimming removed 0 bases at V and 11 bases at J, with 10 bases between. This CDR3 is CATSREGGMAFF. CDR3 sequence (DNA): TGTGCCACCAGCAGAGAGGGGGGAATGGCTTTCTTT.

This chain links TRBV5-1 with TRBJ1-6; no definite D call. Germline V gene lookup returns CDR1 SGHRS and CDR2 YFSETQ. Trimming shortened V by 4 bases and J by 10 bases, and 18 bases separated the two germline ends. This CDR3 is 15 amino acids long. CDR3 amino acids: CASSLDGTFGSPLHF. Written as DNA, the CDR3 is TGCGCCAGCAGCCTCGACGGAACCTTCGGGTCACCCCTCCACTTT.

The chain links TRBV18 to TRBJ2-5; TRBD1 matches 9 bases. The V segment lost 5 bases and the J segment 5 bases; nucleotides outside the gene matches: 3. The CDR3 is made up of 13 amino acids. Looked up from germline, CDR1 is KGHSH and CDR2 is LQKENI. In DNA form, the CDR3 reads TGTGCCAGCTCAAGGACAGGGGAGGAGACCCAGTACTTC. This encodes CASSRTGEETQYF.

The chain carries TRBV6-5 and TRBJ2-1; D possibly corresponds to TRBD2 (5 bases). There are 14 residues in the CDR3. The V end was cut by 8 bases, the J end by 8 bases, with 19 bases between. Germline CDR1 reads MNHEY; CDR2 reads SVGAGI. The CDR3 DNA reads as TGTGCCAGCCGCCTGACGGGGTGGAAAGATGAGCAGTTCTTC. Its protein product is CASRLTGWKDEQFF.

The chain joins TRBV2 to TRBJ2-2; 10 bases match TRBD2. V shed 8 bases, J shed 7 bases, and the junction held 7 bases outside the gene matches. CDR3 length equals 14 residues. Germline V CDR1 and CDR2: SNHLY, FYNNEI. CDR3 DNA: TGTGCCAGCGGGGGACTAGCGATTGGCGGGGAGCTGTTTTTT. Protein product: CASGGLAIGGELFF.

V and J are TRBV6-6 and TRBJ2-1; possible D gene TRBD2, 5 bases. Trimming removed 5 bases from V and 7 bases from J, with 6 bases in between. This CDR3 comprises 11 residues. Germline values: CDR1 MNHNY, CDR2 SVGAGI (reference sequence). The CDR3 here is CASSRENEQFF. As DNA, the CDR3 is TGTGCCAGCAGTAGGGAGAATGAGCAGTTCTTC.